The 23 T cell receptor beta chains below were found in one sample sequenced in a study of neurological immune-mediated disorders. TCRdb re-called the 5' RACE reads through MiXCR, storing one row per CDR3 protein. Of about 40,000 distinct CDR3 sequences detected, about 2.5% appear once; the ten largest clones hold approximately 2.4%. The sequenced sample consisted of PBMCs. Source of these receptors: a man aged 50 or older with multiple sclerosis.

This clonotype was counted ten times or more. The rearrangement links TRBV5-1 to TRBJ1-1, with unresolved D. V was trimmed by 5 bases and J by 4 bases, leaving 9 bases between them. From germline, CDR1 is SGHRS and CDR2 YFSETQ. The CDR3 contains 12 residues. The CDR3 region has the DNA TGCGCCAGCAGTTCGGACCTCACTGAAGCTTTCTTT. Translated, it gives CASSSDLTEAFF.

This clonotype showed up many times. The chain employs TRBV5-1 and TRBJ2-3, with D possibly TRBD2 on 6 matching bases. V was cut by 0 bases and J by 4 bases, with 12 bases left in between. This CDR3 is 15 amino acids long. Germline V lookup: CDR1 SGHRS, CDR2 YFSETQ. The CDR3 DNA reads TGCGCCAGCAGCTTGGAGCGGACTACTGCAGATACGCAGTATTTT. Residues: CASSLERTTADTQYF. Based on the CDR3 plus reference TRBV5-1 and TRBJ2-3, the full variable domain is KAGVTQTPRYLIKTRGQQVTLSCSPISGHRSVSWYQQTPGQGLQFLFEYFSETQRNKGNFPGRFSGRQFSNSRSEMNVSTLELGDSALYLCASSLERTTADTQYFGPGTRLTVL.

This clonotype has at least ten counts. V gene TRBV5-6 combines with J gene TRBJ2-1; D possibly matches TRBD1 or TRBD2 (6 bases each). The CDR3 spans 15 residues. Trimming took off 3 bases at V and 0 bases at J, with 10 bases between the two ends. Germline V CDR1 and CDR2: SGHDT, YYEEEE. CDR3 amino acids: CASSWGASSYNEQFF. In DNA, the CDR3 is TGTGCCAGCAGCTGGGGGGCTAGCTCCTACAATGAGCAGTTCTTC.

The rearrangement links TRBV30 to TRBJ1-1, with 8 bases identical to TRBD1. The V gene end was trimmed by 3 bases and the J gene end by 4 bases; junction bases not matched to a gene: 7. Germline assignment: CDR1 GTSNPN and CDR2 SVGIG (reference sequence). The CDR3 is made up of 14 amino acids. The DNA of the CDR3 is TGTGCCTGGAGACGGCAGGGGGCTAGCACTGAAGCTTTCTTT. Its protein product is CAWRRQGASTEAFF.

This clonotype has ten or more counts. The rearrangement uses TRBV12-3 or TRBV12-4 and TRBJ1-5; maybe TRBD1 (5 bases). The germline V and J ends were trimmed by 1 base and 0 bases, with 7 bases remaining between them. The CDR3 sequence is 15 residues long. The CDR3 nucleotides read TGTGCCAGCAGTTTAGGGGGGAATAGCAATCAGCCCCAGCATTTT. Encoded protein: CASSLGGNSNQPQHF.

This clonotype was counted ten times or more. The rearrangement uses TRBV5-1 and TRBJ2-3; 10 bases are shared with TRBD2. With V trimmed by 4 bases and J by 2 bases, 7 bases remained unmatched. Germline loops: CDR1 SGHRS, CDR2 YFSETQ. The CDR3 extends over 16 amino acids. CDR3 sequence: CASSPGLAASTDTQYF. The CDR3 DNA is TGCGCCAGCAGCCCCGGACTAGCGGCTTCCACAGATACGCAGTATTTT.

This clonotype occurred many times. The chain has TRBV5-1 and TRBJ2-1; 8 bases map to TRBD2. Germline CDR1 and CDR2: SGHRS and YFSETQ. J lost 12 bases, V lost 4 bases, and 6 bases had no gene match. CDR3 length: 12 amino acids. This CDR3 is CASSVGLVPQFF. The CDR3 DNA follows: TGCGCCAGCAGCGTGGGACTAGTGCCGCAGTTCTTC.

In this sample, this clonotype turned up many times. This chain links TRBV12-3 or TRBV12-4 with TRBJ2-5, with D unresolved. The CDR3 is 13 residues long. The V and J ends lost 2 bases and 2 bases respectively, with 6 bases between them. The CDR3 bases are TGTGCCAGCAGTTTATACAGTCAAGAGACCCAGTACTTC. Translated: CASSLYSQETQYF.

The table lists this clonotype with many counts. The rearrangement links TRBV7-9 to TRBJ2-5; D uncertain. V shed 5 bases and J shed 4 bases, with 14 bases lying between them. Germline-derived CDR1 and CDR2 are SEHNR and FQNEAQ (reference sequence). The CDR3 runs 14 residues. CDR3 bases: TGTGCCAGCAGCCCAGGTCCCTCTCGAGAGACCCAGTACTTC. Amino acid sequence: CASSPGPSRETQYF.

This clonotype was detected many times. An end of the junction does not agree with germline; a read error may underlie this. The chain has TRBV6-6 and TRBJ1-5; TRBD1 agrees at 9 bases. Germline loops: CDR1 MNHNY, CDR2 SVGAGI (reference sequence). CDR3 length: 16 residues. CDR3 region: CASSYLGQGGNQPQNF. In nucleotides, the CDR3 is TGTGCCAGCAGTTACTTGGGACAGGGAGGCAATCAGCCCCAGAATTTT.

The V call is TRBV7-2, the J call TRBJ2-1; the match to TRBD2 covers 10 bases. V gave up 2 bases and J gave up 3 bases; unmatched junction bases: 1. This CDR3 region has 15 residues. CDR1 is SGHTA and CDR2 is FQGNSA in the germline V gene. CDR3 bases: TGTGCCAGCAGCTTAACTAGCGGGGTCTACAATGAGCAGTTCTTC. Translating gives CASSLTSGVYNEQFF.

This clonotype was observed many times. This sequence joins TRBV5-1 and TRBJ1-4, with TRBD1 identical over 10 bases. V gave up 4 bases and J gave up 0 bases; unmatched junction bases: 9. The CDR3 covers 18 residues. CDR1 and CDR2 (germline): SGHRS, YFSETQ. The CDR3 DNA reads TGCGCCAGCAGCGCAAGGGACAGGGGATTTTCAACTAATGAAAAACTGTTTTTT. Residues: CASSARDRGFSTNEKLFF.

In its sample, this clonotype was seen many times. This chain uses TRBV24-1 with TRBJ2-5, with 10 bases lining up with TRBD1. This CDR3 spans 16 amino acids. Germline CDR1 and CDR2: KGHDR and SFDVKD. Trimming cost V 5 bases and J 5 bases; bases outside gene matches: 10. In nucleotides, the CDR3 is TGTGCCACCAGTGCGGGACAGGGGATGTTTCGGGAGACCCAGTACTTC. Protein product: CATSAGQGMFRETQYF.

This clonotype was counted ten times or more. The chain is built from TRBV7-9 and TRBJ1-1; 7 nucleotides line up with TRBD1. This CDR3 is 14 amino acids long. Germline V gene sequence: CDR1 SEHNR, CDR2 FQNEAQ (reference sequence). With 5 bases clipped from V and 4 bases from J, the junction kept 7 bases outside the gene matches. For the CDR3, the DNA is TGTGCCAGCAGCGGGGGAACAGGGGTCACTGAAGCTTTCTTT. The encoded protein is CASSGGTGVTEAFF.

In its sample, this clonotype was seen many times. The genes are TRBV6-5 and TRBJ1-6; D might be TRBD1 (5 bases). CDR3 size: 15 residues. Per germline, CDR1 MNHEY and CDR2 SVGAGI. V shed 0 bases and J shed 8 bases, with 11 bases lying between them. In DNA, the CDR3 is TGTGCCAGCAGTTACTCAGGGGTTTGGGATTCACCCCTCCACTTT. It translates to CASSYSGVWDSPLHF.

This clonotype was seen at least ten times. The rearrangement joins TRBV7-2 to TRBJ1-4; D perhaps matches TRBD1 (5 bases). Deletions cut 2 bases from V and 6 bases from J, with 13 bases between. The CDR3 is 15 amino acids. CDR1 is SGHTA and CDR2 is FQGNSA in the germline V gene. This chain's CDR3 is CASSLTGTAYEKLFF. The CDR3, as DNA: TGTGCCAGCAGCTTAACCGGGACTGCTTATGAAAAACTGTTTTTT.

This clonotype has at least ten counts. DNA for the CDR3: TGTGCCAGCAGTGCGGCTGGGTCGACAGATACGCAGTATTTT. This sequence encodes CASSAAGSTDTQYF. The chain has TRBV6-4 and TRBJ2-3; no definite D call. V lost 4 bases and J 3 bases, leaving 11 bases between the germline ends. The CDR3 sequence is 14 residues long. CDR1 MRHNA and CDR2 SNTAGT come from the germline V gene.

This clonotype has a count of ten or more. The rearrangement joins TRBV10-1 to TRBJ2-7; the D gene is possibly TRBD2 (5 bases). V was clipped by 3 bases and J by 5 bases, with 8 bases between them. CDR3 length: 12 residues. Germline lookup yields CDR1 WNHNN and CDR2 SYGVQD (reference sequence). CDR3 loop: CASSDRRNEQYF. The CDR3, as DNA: TGCGCCAGCAGTGATCGGAGGAACGAGCAGTACTTC.

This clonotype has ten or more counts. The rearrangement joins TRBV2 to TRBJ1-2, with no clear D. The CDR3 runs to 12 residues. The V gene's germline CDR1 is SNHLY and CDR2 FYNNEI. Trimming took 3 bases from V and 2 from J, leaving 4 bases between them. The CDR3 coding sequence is TGTGCCAGCAGTGAGCCGAACTATGGCTACACCTTC. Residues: CASSEPNYGYTF.

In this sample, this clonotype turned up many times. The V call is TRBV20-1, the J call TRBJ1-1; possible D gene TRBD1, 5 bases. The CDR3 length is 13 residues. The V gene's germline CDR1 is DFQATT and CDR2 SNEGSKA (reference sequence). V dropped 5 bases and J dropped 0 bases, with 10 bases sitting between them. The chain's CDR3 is CSAADTLNTEAFF. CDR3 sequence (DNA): TGCAGTGCTGCGGACACTTTGAACACTGAAGCTTTCTTT.

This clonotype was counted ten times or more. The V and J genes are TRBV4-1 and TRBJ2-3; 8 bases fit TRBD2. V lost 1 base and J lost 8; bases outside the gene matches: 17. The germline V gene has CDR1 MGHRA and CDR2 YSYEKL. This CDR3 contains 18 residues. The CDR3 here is CASSQGPPPLAGGTTQYF. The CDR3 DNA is TGCGCCAGCAGCCAAGGTCCTCCCCCACTGGCGGGGGGAACTACGCAGTATTTT.

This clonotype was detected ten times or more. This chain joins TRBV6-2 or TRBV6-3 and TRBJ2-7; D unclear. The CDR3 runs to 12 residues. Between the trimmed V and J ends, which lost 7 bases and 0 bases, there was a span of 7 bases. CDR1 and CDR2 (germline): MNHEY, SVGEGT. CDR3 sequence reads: CASKRSSYEQYF. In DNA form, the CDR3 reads TGTGCCAGCAAAAGATCCTCCTACGAGCAGTACTTC.

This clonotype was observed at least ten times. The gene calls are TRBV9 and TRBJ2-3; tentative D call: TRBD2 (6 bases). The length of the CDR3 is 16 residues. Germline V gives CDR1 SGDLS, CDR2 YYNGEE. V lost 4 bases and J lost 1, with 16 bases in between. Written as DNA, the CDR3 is TGTGCCAGCAGCCTTAGTCGGGGGACTCGCACAGATACGCAGTATTTT. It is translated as CASSLSRGTRTDTQYF. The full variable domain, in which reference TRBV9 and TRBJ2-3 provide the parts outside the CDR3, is DSGVTQTPKHLITATGQRVTLRCSPRSGDLSVYWYQQSLDQGLQFLIQYYNGEERAKGNILERFSAQQFPDLHSELNLSSLELGDSALYFCASSLSRGTRTDTQYFGPGTRLTVL.